This TCR beta chain was recovered during a study of cytomegalovirus exposure and HLA in healthy donors. Study-level results: For presence/absence analyses, sequencing depth was assumed to be roughly uniform across donors. One variant, a missense change in DCLRE1C, was linked in a later analysis to TCR beta V- and J-gene trimming.

PCR involved 60 Vbeta and 13 Jbeta primers. Produced via immunoSEQ multiplex PCR; TCRdb's table is partial and in-frame only. The sample yields about 130,000 clones, roughly 76% seen once. About this clone: Its target is unknown.

This sequence was found in a woman aged 55-69 years in good health and CMV-seropositive. Sequences were obtained from PBMCs.

Here the CDR3 DNA reads TGCAGCGTTGAGGTGAGGCAGGGTCTGAACAATGAGCAGTTCTTC. Protein: CSVEVRQGLNNEQFF. The rearrangement uses TRBV29-1 and TRBJ2-1, with a tentative D call TRBD1 (5 bases). There are 15 residues in the CDR3. V lost 3 bases and J 5 bases, leaving 17 bases between the germline ends. Germline CDR1 SQVTM, CDR2 ANQGSEA.